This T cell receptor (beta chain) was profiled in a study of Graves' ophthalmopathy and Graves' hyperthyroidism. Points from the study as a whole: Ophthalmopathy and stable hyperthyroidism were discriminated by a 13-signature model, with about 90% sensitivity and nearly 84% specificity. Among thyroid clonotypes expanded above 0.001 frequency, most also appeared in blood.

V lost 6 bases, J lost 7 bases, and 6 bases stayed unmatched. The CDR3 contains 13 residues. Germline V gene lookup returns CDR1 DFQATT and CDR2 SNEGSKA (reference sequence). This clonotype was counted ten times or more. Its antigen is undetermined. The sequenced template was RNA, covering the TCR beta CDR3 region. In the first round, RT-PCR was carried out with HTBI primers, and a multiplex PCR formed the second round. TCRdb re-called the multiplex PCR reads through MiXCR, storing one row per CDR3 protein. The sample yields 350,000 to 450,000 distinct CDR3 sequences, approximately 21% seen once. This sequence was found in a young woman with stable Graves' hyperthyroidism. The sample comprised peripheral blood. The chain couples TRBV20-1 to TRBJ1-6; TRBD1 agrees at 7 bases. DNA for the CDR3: TGCAGTGCACGGACAGGAGAAAATTCACCCCTCCACTTT. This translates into CSARTGENSPLHF.